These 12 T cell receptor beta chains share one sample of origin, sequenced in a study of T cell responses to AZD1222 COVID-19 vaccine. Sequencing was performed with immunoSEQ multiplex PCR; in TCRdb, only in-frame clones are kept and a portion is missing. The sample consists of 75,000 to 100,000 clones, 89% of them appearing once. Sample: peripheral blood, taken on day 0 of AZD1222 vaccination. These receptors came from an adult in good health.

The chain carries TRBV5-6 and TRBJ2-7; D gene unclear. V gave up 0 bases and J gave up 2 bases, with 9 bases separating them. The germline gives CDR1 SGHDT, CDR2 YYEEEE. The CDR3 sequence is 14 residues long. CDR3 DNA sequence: TGTGCCAGCAGCTTGGTAGGGTCCCCCTACGAGCAGTACTTC. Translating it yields CASSLVGSPYEQYF.

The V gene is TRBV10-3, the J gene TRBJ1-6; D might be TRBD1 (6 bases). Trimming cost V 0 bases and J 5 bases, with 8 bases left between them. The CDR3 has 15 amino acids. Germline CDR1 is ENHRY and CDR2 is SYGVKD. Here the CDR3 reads CAISESDSDNSPLHF. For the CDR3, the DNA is TGTGCCATCAGTGAGTCGGACAGCGATAATTCACCCCTCCACTTT.

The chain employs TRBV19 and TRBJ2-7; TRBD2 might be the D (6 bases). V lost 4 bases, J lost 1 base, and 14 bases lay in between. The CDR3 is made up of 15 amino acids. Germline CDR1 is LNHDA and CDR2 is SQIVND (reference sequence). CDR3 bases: TGTGCCAGTAGTAGGGCAGGAGGGGAGTCCTACGAGCAGTACTTC. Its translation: CASSRAGGESYEQYF.

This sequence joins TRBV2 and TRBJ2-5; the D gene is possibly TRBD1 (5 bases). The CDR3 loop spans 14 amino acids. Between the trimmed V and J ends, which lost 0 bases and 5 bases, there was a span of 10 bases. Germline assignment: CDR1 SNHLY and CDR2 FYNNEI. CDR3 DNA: TGTGCCAGCAGTGAAGCGGCAGGGTTGGAGACCCAGTACTTC. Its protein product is CASSEAAGLETQYF.

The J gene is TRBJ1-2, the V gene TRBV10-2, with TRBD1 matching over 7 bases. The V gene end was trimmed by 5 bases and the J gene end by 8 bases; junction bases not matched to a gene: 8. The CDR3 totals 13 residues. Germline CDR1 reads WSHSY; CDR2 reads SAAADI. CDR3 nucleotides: TGCGCCAGCAGTCTAGACAGGGTTCGCGGCTACACCTTC. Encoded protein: CASSLDRVRGYTF.

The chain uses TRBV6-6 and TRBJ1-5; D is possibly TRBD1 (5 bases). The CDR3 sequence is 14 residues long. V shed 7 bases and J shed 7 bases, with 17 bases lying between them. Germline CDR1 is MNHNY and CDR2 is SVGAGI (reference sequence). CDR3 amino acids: CASTPKSGGQPQHF. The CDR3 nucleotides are TGTGCCAGCACACCGAAGTCCGGGGGGCAGCCCCAGCATTTT.

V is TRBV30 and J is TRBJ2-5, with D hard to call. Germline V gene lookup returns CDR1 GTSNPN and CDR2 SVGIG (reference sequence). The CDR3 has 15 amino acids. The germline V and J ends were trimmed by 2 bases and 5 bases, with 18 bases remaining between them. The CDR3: CAWSLGSTTRETQYF. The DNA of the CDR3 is TGTGCCTGGAGTCTGGGCTCAACTACCCGGGAGACCCAGTACTTC.

CDR3 loop: CASSLGGSSPLHF. CDR3 nucleotide sequence: TGCGCCAGCAGCTTGGGGGGGAGCTCACCCCTCCACTTT. The V call is TRBV5-1, the J call TRBJ1-6, with TRBD1 as a possible D gene (5 bases). The CDR3 consists of 13 residues. Germline V gives CDR1 SGHRS, CDR2 YFSETQ. Trimming left V 0 bases short and J 10 bases short, with 8 bases between.

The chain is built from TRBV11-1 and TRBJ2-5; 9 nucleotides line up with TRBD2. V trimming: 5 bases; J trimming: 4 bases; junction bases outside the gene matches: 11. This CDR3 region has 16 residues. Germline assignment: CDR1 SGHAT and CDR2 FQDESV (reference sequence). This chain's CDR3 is CASSPVAGGRLETQYF. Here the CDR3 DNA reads TGTGCCAGCAGCCCCGTGGCGGGGGGGCGTCTAGAGACCCAGTACTTC.

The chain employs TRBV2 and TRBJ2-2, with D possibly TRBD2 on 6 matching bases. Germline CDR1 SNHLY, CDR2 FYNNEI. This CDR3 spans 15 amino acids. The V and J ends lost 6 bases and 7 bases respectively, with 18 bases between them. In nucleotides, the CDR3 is TGTGCCAGCAGATACGGGACTGTCCGGAGCGGGGAGCTGTTTTTT. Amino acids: CASRYGTVRSGELFF.

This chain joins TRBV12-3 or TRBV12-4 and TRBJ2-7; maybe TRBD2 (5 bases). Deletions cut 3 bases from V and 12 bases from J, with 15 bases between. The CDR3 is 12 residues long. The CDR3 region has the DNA TGTGCCAGCAGTTTTAGCGACGGGCCGGCGTACTTC. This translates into CASSFSDGPAYF.

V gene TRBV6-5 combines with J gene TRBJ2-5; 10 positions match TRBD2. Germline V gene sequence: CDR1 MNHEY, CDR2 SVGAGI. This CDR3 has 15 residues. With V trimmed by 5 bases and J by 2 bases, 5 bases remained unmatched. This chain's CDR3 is CASSISGGGQETQYF. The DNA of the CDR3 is TGTGCCAGCAGTATCAGCGGGGGGGGACAAGAGACCCAGTACTTC.